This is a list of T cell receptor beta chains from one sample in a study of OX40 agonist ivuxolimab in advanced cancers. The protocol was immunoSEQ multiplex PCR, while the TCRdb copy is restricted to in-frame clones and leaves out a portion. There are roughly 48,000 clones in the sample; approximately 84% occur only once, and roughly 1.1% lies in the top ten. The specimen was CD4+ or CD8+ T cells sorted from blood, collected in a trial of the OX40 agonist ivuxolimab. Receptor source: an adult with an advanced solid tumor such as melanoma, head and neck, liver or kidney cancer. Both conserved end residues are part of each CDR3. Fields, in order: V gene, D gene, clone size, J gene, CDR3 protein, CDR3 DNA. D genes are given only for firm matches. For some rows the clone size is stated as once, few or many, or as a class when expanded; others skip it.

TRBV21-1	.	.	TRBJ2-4	CASGGGTGSSEDKNIQYF	TGTGCCAGCGGGGGGGGGACAGGGTCGTCCGAAGACAAAAACATTCAGTACTTC
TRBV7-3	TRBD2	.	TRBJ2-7	CASSTGLAGVSEQYF	TGTGCCAGCAGCACGGGACTAGCGGGAGTCAGCGAGCAGTACTTC
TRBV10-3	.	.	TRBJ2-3	CAIRQGGENTDTQYF	TGTGCCATCCGTCAGGGCGGGGAGAACACAGATACGCAGTATTTT
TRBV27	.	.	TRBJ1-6	CASSLGLMGSPLHF	TGTGCCAGCAGTTTGGGGTTGATGGGTTCACCCCTCCACTTT
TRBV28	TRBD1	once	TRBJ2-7	CASRPGQSYEQYF	TGTGCCAGCAGACCGGGACAGTCCTACGAGCAGTACTTC
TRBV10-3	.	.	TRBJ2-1	CAISEPGGTYNEQFF	TGTGCCATCAGTGAGCCCGGGGGCACCTACAATGAGCAGTTCTTC
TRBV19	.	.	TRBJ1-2	CASSILGTDGYTF	TGTGCCAGTAGTATATTGGGGACGGATGGCTACACCTTC
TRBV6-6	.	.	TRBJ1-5	CASTEGGLPQPQHF	TGTGCCAGCACCGAGGGGGGACTCCCTCAGCCCCAGCATTTT
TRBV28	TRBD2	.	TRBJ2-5	CATLSGGGETQYF	TGTGCCACCCTATCGGGGGGAGGGGAGACCCAGTACTTC
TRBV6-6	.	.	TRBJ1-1	CASSFAGVGSEAFF	TGTGCCAGCAGTTTCGCAGGGGTTGGGTCTGAAGCTTTCTTT
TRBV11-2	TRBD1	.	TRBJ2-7	CASRTHRGQSYEQYF	TGTGCCAGCAGAACCCACAGGGGGCAATCCTACGAGCAGTACTTC
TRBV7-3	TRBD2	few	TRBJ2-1	CASSPSGGGWNEQFF	TGTGCCAGCAGCCCGTCGGGGGGAGGATGGAATGAGCAGTTCTTC
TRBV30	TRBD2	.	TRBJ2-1	CAWSKGRVRDNEQFF	TGTGCCTGGTCCAAGGGGAGGGTTAGGGACAATGAGCAGTTCTTC
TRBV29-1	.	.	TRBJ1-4	CSVGARATNEKLFF	TGCAGCGTTGGCGCCAGGGCTACTAATGAAAAACTGTTTTTT
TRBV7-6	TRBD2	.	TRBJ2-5	CASSLAAGGETQYF	TGTGCCAGCAGCTTAGCAGCGGGGGGAGAGACCCAGTACTTC